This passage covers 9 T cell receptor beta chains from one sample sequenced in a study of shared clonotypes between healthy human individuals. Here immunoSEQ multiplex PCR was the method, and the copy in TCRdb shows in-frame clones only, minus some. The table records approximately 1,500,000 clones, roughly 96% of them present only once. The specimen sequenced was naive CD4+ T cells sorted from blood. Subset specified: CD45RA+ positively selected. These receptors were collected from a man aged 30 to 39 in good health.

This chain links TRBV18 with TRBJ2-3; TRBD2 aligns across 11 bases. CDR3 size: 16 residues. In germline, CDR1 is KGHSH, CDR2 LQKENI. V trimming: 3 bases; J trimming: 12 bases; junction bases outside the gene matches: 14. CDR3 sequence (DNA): TGTGCCAGCTCACCTAGTGGACTAGCGGGCATTAGCAACCAGTATTTT. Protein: CASSPSGLAGISNQYF.

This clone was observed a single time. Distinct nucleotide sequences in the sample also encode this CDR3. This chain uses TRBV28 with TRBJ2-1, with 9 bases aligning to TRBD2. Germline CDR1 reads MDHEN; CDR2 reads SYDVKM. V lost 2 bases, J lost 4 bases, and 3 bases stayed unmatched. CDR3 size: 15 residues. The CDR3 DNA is TGTGCCAGCAGTTTAGCGGGAGGGCCATACAATGAGCAGTTCTTC. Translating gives CASSLAGGPYNEQFF.

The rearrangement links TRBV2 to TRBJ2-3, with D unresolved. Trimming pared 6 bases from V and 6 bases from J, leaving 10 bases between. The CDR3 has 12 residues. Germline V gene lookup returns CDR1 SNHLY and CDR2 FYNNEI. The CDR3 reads CASRIYGDTQYF. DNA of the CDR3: TGTGCCAGCAGAATTTATGGTGATACGCAGTATTTT.

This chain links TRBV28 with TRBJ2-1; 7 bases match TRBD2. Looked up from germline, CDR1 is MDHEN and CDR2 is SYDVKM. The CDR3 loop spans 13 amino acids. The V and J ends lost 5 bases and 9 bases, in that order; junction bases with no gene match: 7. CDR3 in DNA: TGTGCCAGCAGTGGACTAGACATCACTGAGCAGTTCTTC. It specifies CASSGLDITEQFF.

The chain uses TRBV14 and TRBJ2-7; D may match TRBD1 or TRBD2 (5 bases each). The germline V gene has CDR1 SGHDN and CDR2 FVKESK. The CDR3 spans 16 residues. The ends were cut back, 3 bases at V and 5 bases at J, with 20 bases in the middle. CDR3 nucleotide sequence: TGTGCCAGCAGCCACCTATCCCCTAGCAGGGCCCACGAGCAGTACTTC. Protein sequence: CASSHLSPSRAHEQYF. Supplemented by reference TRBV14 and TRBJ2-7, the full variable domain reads EAGVTQFPSHSVIEKGQTVTLRCDPISGHDNLYWYRRVMGKEIKFLLHFVKESKQDESGMPNNRFLAERTGGTYSTLKVQPAELEDSGVYFCASSHLSPSRAHEQYFGPGTRLTVT.

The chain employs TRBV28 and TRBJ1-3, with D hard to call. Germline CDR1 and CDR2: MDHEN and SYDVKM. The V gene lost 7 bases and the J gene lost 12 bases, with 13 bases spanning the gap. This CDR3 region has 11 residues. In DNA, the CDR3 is TGTGCCAGCACCCACACCTATGGCATATATTTT. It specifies CASTHTYGIYF.

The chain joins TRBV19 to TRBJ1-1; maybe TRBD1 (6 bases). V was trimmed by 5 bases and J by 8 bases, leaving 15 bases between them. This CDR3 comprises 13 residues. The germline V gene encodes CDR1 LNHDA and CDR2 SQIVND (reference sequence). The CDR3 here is CASSPHQGREAFF. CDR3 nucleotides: TGTGCCAGTAGTCCCCACCAGGGGAGAGAAGCTTTCTTT.

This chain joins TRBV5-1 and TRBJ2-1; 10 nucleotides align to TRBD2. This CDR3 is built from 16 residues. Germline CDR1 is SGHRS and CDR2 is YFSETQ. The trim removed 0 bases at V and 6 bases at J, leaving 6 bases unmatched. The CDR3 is CASSLARTSGFNEQFF. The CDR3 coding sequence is TGCGCCAGCAGCTTGGCAAGGACTAGCGGATTCAATGAGCAGTTCTTC.

In nucleotides, the CDR3 is TGTGCCAGCAGTTCCCCGGGACTAGCAAGCTCCTACGAGCAGTACTTC. Translating it yields CASSSPGLASSYEQYF. V and J are TRBV28 and TRBJ2-7; TRBD2 agrees at 9 bases. CDR3 size: 16 residues. Trimming took 4 bases from V and 0 from J; bases not matched to a gene: 7. Germline V gene data show CDR1 as MDHEN and CDR2 as SYDVKM.